This section outlines one TCR beta chain sequence together with its context. Using RNA transcripts as the source, TCR beta CDR3 regions were amplified. First-round RT-PCR with HTBI primers amplified the TCR CDR3 region. MiXCR, applied by TCRdb to the multiplex PCR reads, yields one record per CDR3 protein. The sample contains 300,000 to 450,000 distinct CDR3 sequences, roughly 20% of which appear only once. This record comes from a study of T cells in Graves' hyperthyroidism and ophthalmopathy. Sequencing used blood. This TCR was sampled from a woman aged 40-49 years with Graves' ophthalmopathy.

In nucleotides, the CDR3 is TGTGCCAGCAGCCTCTCCCGGGGCCGTACGGGCTCCTACGAGCAGTACTTC. This codes for CASSLSRGRTGSYEQYF. The chain recombines TRBV7-8 with TRBJ2-7; D tentatively fits TRBD1 or TRBD2 (5 bases each). The CDR3 has 17 residues. Germline V gene sequence: CDR1 SGHVS, CDR2 FQNEAQ. V lost 5 bases, J lost 0 bases, and 20 bases lay in between.